This TCR beta chain was obtained from a study of shared clonotypes between healthy human individuals. Sequencing used immunoSEQ multiplex PCR; TCRdb keeps in-frame clones, though not all of them. Of some 2.3 million clones in the sample, approximately 95% were seen once. The CDR3 runs to 15 residues. The trim removed 4 bases at V and 6 bases at J, leaving 13 bases unmatched. Germline assignment: CDR1 SGHRS and CDR2 YFSETQ. Study findings and constraints: Larger estimated richness was generally seen in naive subsets than in memory subsets. Despite large depth, rarefaction showed incomplete sorted-subset sequencing.

A word on this clone: The target antigen is unknown.

Only Caucasian adults living in Nashville, Tennessee made up the donor group. This clonotype was obtained from a man in his late teens or twenties in good health. Some clones in this sample may be carry-over from other donors' samples. The material sequenced was naive CD4+ T cells from PBMCs. Subset defined: CD45RA+ positively selected. The V gene is TRBV5-1, the J gene TRBJ2-7, with 7 bases matching TRBD1. CDR3 residues: CASSLGTARGREQYF. The CDR3 region has the DNA TGCGCCAGCAGCCTAGGGACAGCCCGAGGGCGCGAGCAGTACTTC.